The 10 T cell receptor beta chains below were found in one sample sequenced in a study of T cell repertoires in cytomegalovirus infection. These TCRs are of unknown antigen specificity. From the reads, TCRdb called clonotypes with MiXCR, one entry per CDR3 protein. The sample shows about 57,000 distinct CDR3 sequences, 20% of them seen only once. The material sequenced was CD8+ T cells from cultured PBMCs, taken from culture after CMV antigen stimulation. The receptor source for this set is a human donor in good health (CMV status not recorded). Some clones in this sample may be carry-over from other donors' samples.

J is TRBJ2-7 and V is TRBV4-1, with D uncertain. CDR3 length: 13 residues. Trimming left V 1 base short and J 4 bases short, with 8 bases between. Per the germline V gene, CDR1 is MGHRA and CDR2 is YSYEKL. DNA of the CDR3: TGCGCCAGCAGCCAAGTTCATGGATACGAGCAGTACTTC. Translated: CASSQVHGYEQYF.

V gene TRBV7-2 combines with J gene TRBJ2-3, with D uncertain. This CDR3 has 13 residues. Germline V CDR1 and CDR2: SGHTA, FQGNSA. Trimming stripped 5 bases from V and 0 bases from J, with 6 bases between. The CDR3 region has the DNA TGTGCCAGCAGCACACACAGCACAGATACGCAGTATTTT. This encodes CASSTHSTDTQYF.

The chain has TRBV7-2 and TRBJ1-5; D remains unclear. CDR3 length equals 15 residues. Germline CDR1 SGHTA, CDR2 FQGNSA. Trimming pared 1 base from V and 0 bases from J, leaving 7 bases between. The DNA of the CDR3 is TGTGCCAGCAGCTTAGGGGCACGTAGCAATCAGCCCCAGCATTTT. Amino acid sequence: CASSLGARSNQPQHF. Looking up the rest from reference TRBV7-2 and TRBJ1-5 gives the full variable domain: GAGVSQSPSNKVTEKGKDVELRCDPISGHTALYWYRQSLGQGLEFLIYFQGNSAPDKSGLPSDRFSAERTGGSVSTLTIQRTQQEDSAVYLCASSLGARSNQPQHFGDGTRLSIL.

For this clonotype: A single base separates this from a much larger clone, so it may be a read error. Here the CDR3 DNA reads TGTGTCAGCAGACCTGAAGCTTTCTTT. Its translation is CVSRPEAFF. The chain uses TRBV12-3 or TRBV12-4 and TRBJ1-1; no definite D call. This CDR3 comprises 9 residues.

This clonotype was counted a few times. The rearrangement links TRBV7-8 to TRBJ1-1, with unresolved D. Between the trimmed V and J ends, which lost 5 bases and 1 base, there was a span of 14 bases. Looked up from germline, CDR1 is SGHVS and CDR2 is FQNEAQ. The CDR3 totals 15 residues. The CDR3 DNA follows: TGTGCCAGCAGCCTCCAAGCCCCAGGGAACACTGAAGCTTTCTTT. Its translation is CASSLQAPGNTEAFF.

The V gene is TRBV7-6, the J gene TRBJ1-6, with a possible D match to TRBD1 (6 bases). The CDR3 runs 14 residues. The V end lost 3 bases, the J end lost 8 bases, and 11 bases lay between the germline ends. Germline CDR1 is SGHVS and CDR2 is FNYEAQ. CDR3 in DNA: TGTGCCAGCAGCTTTACCAGGGGCGATTCACCCCTCCACTTT. This codes for CASSFTRGDSPLHF.

This chain uses TRBV7-9 with TRBJ2-1, with D possibly being TRBD2 (5 bases). The CDR3 runs to 15 residues. Trimming removed 1 base from V and 4 bases from J, with 11 bases in between. Germline assignment: CDR1 SEHNR and CDR2 FQNEAQ (reference sequence). Written as DNA, the CDR3 is TGTGCCAGCAGCTTAGAGTTCGGGGATTACAATGAGCAGTTCTTC. Translation gives CASSLEFGDYNEQFF.

The chain carries TRBV6-1 and TRBJ1-4; D ambiguous. Trimming took 4 bases from V and 8 from J, leaving 11 bases between them. The germline V gene encodes CDR1 MNHNS and CDR2 SASEGT. This CDR3 is 13 amino acids long. The CDR3 loop is CASSVDRQEKLFF. The CDR3 DNA reads TGTGCCAGCAGTGTCGACCGGCAGGAAAAACTGTTTTTT.

This clonotype is a singleton in its sample. CDR3 sequence (DNA): TGTGCCAGCAGCTCCCGATCAGCGGGAGTAGCAGATACGCAGTATTTT. Its protein is CASSSRSAGVADTQYF. The chain combines TRBV7-9 with TRBJ2-3; 8 bases match TRBD2. The V gene's germline CDR1 is SEHNR and CDR2 FQNEAQ (reference sequence). V was clipped by 4 bases and J by 4 bases; unmatched bases: 10. This CDR3 contains 16 residues. Combining the CDR3 with reference TRBV7-9 and TRBJ2-3 gives the whole variable domain DTGVSQNPRHKITKRGQNVTFRCDPISEHNRLYWYRQTLGQGPEFLTYFQNEAQLEKSRLLSDRFSAERPKGSFSTLEIQRTEQGDSAMYLCASSSRSAGVADTQYFGPGTRLTVL.

A few counts support this clonotype. V is TRBV19 and J is TRBJ2-7; 8 positions agree with TRBD2. In germline, CDR1 is LNHDA, CDR2 SQIVND (reference sequence). The CDR3 is 16 amino acids. V lost 3 bases and J lost 2; bases outside the gene matches: 9. The CDR3 DNA reads as TGTGCCAGTAGTATTGTTGGAGCGGGAGACCCCTACGAGCAGTACTTC. This gives the protein CASSIVGAGDPYEQYF.